The T cell receptor (beta chain) under discussion was sequenced for a study of cytomegalovirus exposure and HLA in healthy donors. PCR amplification relied on 60 Vbeta primers (plus 13 Jbeta primers). The table came from immunoSEQ multiplex PCR; TCRdb's copy has only in-frame clones and leaves some out. The sample table sets out about 41,000 clones. To note about this clone: Its antigen is not identified.

Points from the study as a whole: Trimming of TCR beta V- and J-genes showed a link, identified in a later analysis, to a missense DCLRE1C variant. TCR beta chains associated with HLA were, in a later analysis, more clonally expanded than equally common others. The sole available immune exposure information was CMV serostatus. Sequencing depth roughly uniform across donors was assumed in presence/absence analyses.

Sequencing was done on a sample of PBMCs. The receptor's source is a man younger than 45 in good health and CMV-seronegative.

The chain's CDR3 is CAWSEGTGNTEAFF. In DNA form, the CDR3 reads TGTGCCTGGAGTGAGGGGACAGGGAACACTGAAGCTTTCTTT. V usage is TRBV30 and J usage is TRBJ1-1; TRBD1 matches 8 bases. This CDR3 contains 14 residues. Germline assignment: CDR1 GTSNPN and CDR2 SVGIG (reference sequence). With 1 base clipped from V and 1 base from J, the junction kept 2 bases outside the gene matches.